The 3 T cell receptor beta chains in this list originate from one sample, sequenced in a study of T cell responses to AZD1222 COVID-19 vaccine (dated by TCRdb to the early 2020s). Read against the paper, the sample's time point label means: baseline before first vaccination. Receptor amplification or capture employed the immunoSEQ multiplex PCR assay. The table comes from immuneACCESS by way of TCRdb, which keeps in-frame sequences with V and J called. Part of the clones is missing from these tables; in studies checked, under half for an unresolved V gene and the rest for unknown reasons. Recorded for this sample are approximately 150,000 clones; about nine tenths of them occurred a single time. The ten largest clones take up roughly 2% of the sample. Sequencing was performed on peripheral blood, taken on day 0 of AZD1222 vaccination. Receptors were obtained from an adult in good health.

This chain connects TRBV3-1 (or the pseudogene TRBV3-2) to TRBJ2-3; D may be TRBD1 (6 bases). Germline lookup yields CDR1 LGHDT and CDR2 YNNKEL (reference sequence). CDR3 size: 17 residues. V gave up 0 bases and J gave up 2 bases, with 15 bases separating them. CDR3 sequence: CASSQDRRTEDTDTQYF. CDR3 nucleotides: TGTGCCAGCAGCCAAGATCGCAGGACAGAGGACACAGATACGCAGTATTTT.

This clone occurred a few times. This chain joins TRBV5-6 and TRBJ2-3, with 7 nucleotides matching TRBD1. The CDR3 sequence is 13 residues long. Trimming took 6 bases from V and 4 from J; bases not matched to a gene: 5. Germline loops: CDR1 SGHDT, CDR2 YYEEEE. DNA for the CDR3: TGTGCCAGCACCCTTCAGGGGGCAGATACGCAGTATTTT. Its translation: CASTLQGADTQYF.

The chain carries TRBV5-1 and TRBJ2-7; possibly TRBD1 for D (6 bases). The CDR3 covers 14 residues. From germline, CDR1 is SGHRS and CDR2 YFSETQ. V shed 10 bases and J shed 1 base, with 18 bases lying between them. CDR3 sequence (DNA): TGCGCCTCCAACCCCGGGGACACTTCCTACGAGCAGTACTTC. Its translation: CASNPGDTSYEQYF.